Below, 32 T cell receptor beta chains from the same sample are listed, as sequenced in a study of naive and memory T cell subsets. An equimolar mix of two oligonucleotides served as the beta constant-region primer for TRBC1 and TRBC2. Each CDR3 protein gets one entry after TCRdb re-called the UMI-ligation and nested PCR reads with MiXCR. The sample yields some 150,000 distinct CDR3 sequences, about a sixth seen once. Sample: naive CD4+ T cells from blood. The receptors here all came from a human donor in good health.

V is TRBV5-8 and J is TRBJ1-3; no clear D gene. The CDR3 has 13 amino acids. The germline V gene encodes CDR1 SGHTS and CDR2 YDEGEE. Trimming stripped 5 bases from V and 4 bases from J, with 10 bases between. CDR3 loop: CASSRVNGNTIYF. The CDR3, as DNA: TGTGCCAGCAGTCGGGTAAACGGAAACACCATATATTTT.

The gene calls are TRBV10-3 and TRBJ2-3; D perhaps matches TRBD2 (6 bases). The germline V gene has CDR1 ENHRY and CDR2 SYGVKD. V lost 8 bases and J 2 bases, leaving 17 bases between the germline ends. This CDR3 is 15 amino acids long. CDR3 in DNA: TGTGCCATCCGGGCGATGAGCGGGCCCACAGATACGCAGTATTTT. The encoded protein is CAIRAMSGPTDTQYF.

The V gene is TRBV21-1, the J gene TRBJ2-7; TRBD1 is taken as the D call from the table, unchecked against the DNA. TRBV21-1 is shown as a pseudogene. The CDR3 covers 19 residues. CDR3 region: CASSKEAQWGTPLSYEQYF. The CDR3 DNA sequence: TGTGCCAGCAGCAAAGAAGCACAATGGGGGACACCCCTCTCCTACGAGCAGTACTTC.

This clonotype was recorded many times. The J gene is TRBJ2-1, the V gene TRBV12-3 or TRBV12-4, with 9 bases aligning to TRBD2. This CDR3 is 15 amino acids long. The trim removed 7 bases at V and 7 bases at J, leaving 11 bases unmatched. The CDR3 DNA reads as TGTGCCAGCATCCTTCTGGGCGGGAGGGGTAATGAGCAGTTCTTC. Amino acids: CASILLGGRGNEQFF.

CDR3 nucleotides: TGTGCCAGCAGCCAAGGATCGGGCCGAACTAACTATGGCTACACCTTC. This translates into CASSQGSGRTNYGYTF. V and J are TRBV4-2 and TRBJ1-2; D is undetermined. Germline assignment: CDR1 LGHNA and CDR2 YNFKEQ. The CDR3 extends over 16 amino acids. Trimming stripped 1 base from V and 0 bases from J, with 12 bases between.

J is TRBJ2-3 and V is TRBV20-1; tentative D call: TRBD1 (6 bases). There are 15 residues in the CDR3. V was shortened by 5 bases and J by 0 bases, with 15 bases between the two germline ends. The V gene's germline CDR1 is DFQATT and CDR2 SNEGSKA (reference sequence). CDR3 sequence reads: CSAPGTGLSTDTQYF. The DNA of the CDR3 is TGCAGTGCTCCCGGCACAGGGCTTAGCACAGATACGCAGTATTTT.

The chain recombines TRBV11-2 with TRBJ2-2, with 7 bases identical to TRBD2. The CDR3 extends over 15 amino acids. J gave up 1 base and V 5 bases, and 4 bases lay outside the gene matches. Per germline, CDR1 SGHAT and CDR2 FQNNGV. As DNA, the CDR3 is TGTGCCAGCAGCGTCGGGACTAAGAACACCGGGGAGCTGTTTTTT. Translation gives CASSVGTKNTGELFF.

This clonotype was detected a few times. This chain uses TRBV27 with TRBJ2-7; 8 bases match TRBD1. Germline values: CDR1 MNHEY, CDR2 SMNVEV (reference sequence). The CDR3 is 15 amino acids. V lost 1 base and J lost 1; bases outside the gene matches: 3. The chain's CDR3 is CASSLLTGVSYEQYF. The CDR3 bases are TGTGCCAGCAGTTTATTGACAGGGGTATCCTACGAGCAGTACTTC.

This chain links TRBV23-1 with TRBJ1-1, with D maybe TRBD1 (5 bases). TRBV23-1 is filed as an ORF, its function uncertain. Trimming pared 1 base from V and 3 bases from J, leaving 18 bases between. CDR3 length: 17 amino acids. In DNA form, the CDR3 reads TGCGCCAGCAGTCAATTCGAGGCAGGCCGGGGGGACACTGAAGCTTTCTTT. Protein: CASSQFEAGRGDTEAFF.

The V and J genes are TRBV10-3 and TRBJ2-3; no clear D. The CDR3 is 14 amino acids. With 2 bases removed from V and 4 bases from J, the gap between germline ends came to 10 bases. The V gene's germline CDR1 is ENHRY and CDR2 SYGVKD. The CDR3 protein is CAISESLSSDTQYF. The DNA for the CDR3 is TGTGCCATCAGTGAGAGTTTGTCATCAGATACGCAGTATTTT.

There are a few counts of this clonotype. The chain combines TRBV14 with TRBJ1-1; D is uncertain. Germline V gene lookup returns CDR1 SGHDN and CDR2 FVKESK. V lost 2 bases and J lost 5, with 15 bases in between. CDR3 size: 15 residues. CDR3 coding DNA: TGTGCCAGCAGCCAATATATAGCCCTGATGACTGAAGCTTTCTTT. Translating gives CASSQYIALMTEAFF. Based on the CDR3 plus reference TRBV14 and TRBJ1-1, the full variable domain is EAGVTQFPSHSVIEKGQTVTLRCDPISGHDNLYWYRRVMGKEIKFLLHFVKESKQDESGMPNNRFLAERTGGTYSTLKVQPAELEDSGVYFCASSQYIALMTEAFFGQGTRLTVV.

This clonotype was counted only a few times. The chain couples TRBV29-1 to TRBJ1-1; D may be TRBD1 (5 bases). The V gene lost 4 bases and the J gene lost 1 base, with 13 bases spanning the gap. In germline, CDR1 is SQVTM, CDR2 ANQGSEA. The CDR3 is 14 amino acids. Here the CDR3 reads CSVVGTRRNTEAFF. CDR3 in DNA: TGCAGCGTTGTTGGGACCAGGAGGAACACTGAAGCTTTCTTT.

The V call is TRBV19, the J call TRBJ1-4, with 12 bases identical to TRBD1. Per the germline V gene, CDR1 is LNHDA and CDR2 is SQIVND (reference sequence). With V trimmed by 6 bases and J by 7 bases, 3 bases remained unmatched. The length of the CDR3 is 14 residues. The CDR3: CASSGTGGGEKLFF. Here the CDR3 DNA reads TGTGCCAGTAGCGGGACAGGGGGCGGTGAAAAACTGTTTTTT.

A few counts support this clonotype. CDR3 in amino acids: CASRVGRGRNEQFF. The CDR3 DNA reads TGTGCCAGCAGGGTCGGGAGGGGACGCAATGAGCAGTTCTTC. The gene calls are TRBV28 and TRBJ2-1, with 8 nucleotides matching TRBD2. CDR3 size: 14 residues. V was clipped by 6 bases and J by 6 bases; unmatched bases: 7. CDR1 MDHEN and CDR2 SYDVKM come from the germline V gene.

This clonotype was counted only a few times. V is TRBV30 and J is TRBJ2-6; TRBD1 agrees at 8 bases. Germline loops: CDR1 GTSNPN, CDR2 SVGIG (reference sequence). This CDR3 contains 16 residues. Unmatched junction bases numbered 12, after V lost 8 bases and J lost 3 bases. In nucleotides, the CDR3 is TGTGCCCTCAAGACAGGGGCATCGTGTGGGGCCAACGTCCTGACTTTC. Protein sequence: CALKTGASCGANVLTF.

This clonotype occurred a few times. The CDR3 loop is CSAMNGGAKNIQYF. For the CDR3, the DNA is TGCAGTGCTATGAACGGGGGAGCCAAAAACATTCAGTACTTC. The rearrangement joins TRBV20-1 to TRBJ2-4; D may be TRBD2 (6 bases). Per the germline V gene, CDR1 is DFQATT and CDR2 is SNEGSKA (reference sequence). The CDR3 runs 14 residues. V was cut by 4 bases and J by 0 bases, with 10 bases left in between.

This rearrangement joins TRBV18 to TRBJ2-7; tentatively, D is TRBD1 (5 bases). The CDR3 loop spans 14 amino acids. Germline V lookup: CDR1 KGHSH, CDR2 LQKENI. V was pared by 5 bases and J by 0 bases, with 11 bases between. DNA for the CDR3: TGTGCCAGCTCATCGCAACAGGCCTCCTACGAGCAGTACTTC. Its protein product is CASSSQQASYEQYF.

This clonotype appeared a single time. V is TRBV19 and J is TRBJ2-1; TRBD2 is a possible D gene (6 bases). The CDR3 runs 12 residues. The V gene's germline CDR1 is LNHDA and CDR2 SQIVND (reference sequence). Deletions cut 7 bases from V and 12 bases from J, with 16 bases between. As DNA, the CDR3 is TGTGCCAGTACGACAACTGGGGGGTGGCAGTTCTTC. This codes for CASTTTGGWQFF.

This clonotype was seen more than once but under ten times. This chain uses TRBV28 with TRBJ1-2; weak D call: TRBD1 (5 bases). Germline V gene data show CDR1 as MDHEN and CDR2 as SYDVKM. This CDR3 is built from 13 residues. V lost 6 bases and J 4 bases, leaving 12 bases between the germline ends. CDR3 coding DNA: TGTGCCAGCAGAACAGGTTCCGGCTATGGCTACACCTTC. Protein: CASRTGSGYGYTF.

This clonotype has more than one count but fewer than ten. The chain couples TRBV24-1 to TRBJ2-1; maybe TRBD2 (6 bases). Trimming stripped 0 bases from V and 0 bases from J, with 8 bases between. From germline, CDR1 is KGHDR and CDR2 SFDVKD. The CDR3 totals 16 residues. DNA for the CDR3: TGTGCCACCAGTGATTTGGCGGGGCCCTCCTACAATGAGCAGTTCTTC. Translation gives CATSDLAGPSYNEQFF.

The chain combines TRBV7-2 with TRBJ1-1; D uncertain. The CDR3 sequence is 12 residues long. V shed 5 bases and J shed 8 bases, with 12 bases lying between them. Per germline, CDR1 SGHTA and CDR2 FQGNSA. CDR3 bases: TGTGCCAGCAGCGTAGGAATTCGAGAAGCTTTCTTT. It translates to CASSVGIREAFF. Full variable domain (outside the CDR3, taken from reference TRBV7-2 and TRBJ1-1): GAGVSQSPSNKVTEKGKDVELRCDPISGHTALYWYRQSLGQGLEFLIYFQGNSAPDKSGLPSDRFSAERTGGSVSTLTIQRTQQEDSAVYLCASSVGIREAFFGQGTRLTVV.

This clonotype showed up just once. This chain links TRBV7-2 with TRBJ2-7; the match to TRBD2 covers 8 bases. CDR1 SGHTA and CDR2 FQGNSA come from the germline V gene. The CDR3 contains 15 residues. V shed 1 base, J shed 7 bases, and the junction held 9 bases outside the gene matches. CDR3 sequence: CASSLEVAGIKEQYF. CDR3 sequence (DNA): TGTGCCAGCAGCTTAGAGGTAGCGGGAATCAAAGAGCAGTACTTC.

The sample holds a few counts of this clonotype. The gene calls are TRBV20-1 and TRBJ2-7; a weak D match, TRBD1 (6 bases). The germline gives CDR1 DFQATT, CDR2 SNEGSKA (reference sequence). CDR3 length: 14 residues. The V end was cut by 0 bases, the J end by 0 bases, with 9 bases between. The CDR3 DNA sequence: TGCAGTGCTAGAGAAACAGGGAGCTCCTACGAGCAGTACTTC. It specifies CSARETGSSYEQYF.

This clonotype was detected a few times. The chain has TRBV24-1 and TRBJ1-1; no firm D call. Trimming pared 7 bases from V and 4 bases from J, leaving 12 bases between. The V gene's germline CDR1 is KGHDR and CDR2 SFDVKD. CDR3 size: 13 residues. The CDR3 DNA reads TGTGCCACCAGGATGACTGCGGGCACTGAAGCTTTCTTT. Its protein product is CATRMTAGTEAFF.

This clonotype was found a few times. The J gene is TRBJ2-4, the V gene TRBV19, with D possibly matching TRBD1 (6 bases). The CDR3 is made up of 15 amino acids. Germline V CDR1 and CDR2: LNHDA, SQIVND (reference sequence). Trimming cost V 7 bases and J 7 bases, with 20 bases left between them. The CDR3 sequence is CASTSIFGQTNIQYF. The CDR3 DNA follows: TGTGCCAGTACGTCTATCTTCGGACAGACGAACATTCAGTACTTC.

The rearrangement joins TRBV20-1 to TRBJ2-1; 11 bases align to TRBD2. V trimming: 2 bases; J trimming: 3 bases; junction bases outside the gene matches: 6. The CDR3 is 16 residues long. Germline V CDR1 and CDR2: DFQATT, SNEGSKA (reference sequence). In DNA, the CDR3 is TGCAGTGCTAGAAGGGTAGCGGGAGGGGGCTACAATGAGCAGTTCTTC. This gives the protein CSARRVAGGGYNEQFF.

The table lists this clonotype with a few counts. The rearrangement uses TRBV12-3 or TRBV12-4 and TRBJ2-7, with 7 bases identical to TRBD1. V dropped 6 bases and J dropped 5; count of bases not matched to a gene: 10. The CDR3 is made up of 14 amino acids. CDR3 sequence (DNA): TGTGCCAGCAGCAACCCGCCGGGACAGAACGAGCAGTACTTC. This codes for CASSNPPGQNEQYF.

This sequence joins TRBV20-1 and TRBJ2-7; D gene unclear. Trimming removed 4 bases at V and 0 bases at J, with 7 bases between. The CDR3 covers 12 residues. Germline V gene lookup returns CDR1 DFQATT and CDR2 SNEGSKA (reference sequence). For the CDR3, the DNA is TGCAGTGCTAAGATAGGCTCCTACGAGCAGTACTTC. It yields the protein CSAKIGSYEQYF.

This clonotype was observed many times. The rearrangement joins TRBV25-1 to TRBJ2-3, with 15 bases fitting TRBD2. Germline V gene sequence: CDR1 MGHDK, CDR2 SYGVNS. V lost 8 bases, J lost 4 bases, and 10 bases stayed unmatched. The CDR3 contains 17 residues. CDR3 residues: CASGSGLAGGPSDTQYF. The CDR3 DNA follows: TGTGCCAGCGGCTCAGGACTAGCGGGAGGGCCATCAGATACGCAGTATTTT.

This sequence joins TRBV24-1 and TRBJ2-6; D unclear. Germline-derived CDR1 and CDR2 are KGHDR and SFDVKD. V lost 3 bases and J 0 bases, leaving 11 bases between the germline ends. This CDR3 region has 17 residues. Written as DNA, the CDR3 is TGTGCCACCAGTGATCCCAGGAGTCCCTCTGGGGCCAACGTCCTGACTTTC. The encoded protein is CATSDPRSPSGANVLTF.

The chain carries TRBV7-2 and TRBJ2-7, with D hard to call. Germline V CDR1 and CDR2: SGHTA, FQGNSA. V gave up 0 bases and J gave up 3 bases, with 9 bases separating them. The CDR3 is 14 residues long. CDR3 sequence reads: CASSLAGINYEQYF. DNA for the CDR3: TGTGCCAGCAGCTTAGCTGGGATAAACTACGAGCAGTACTTC.

This chain's CDR3 is CASSQTSGRSSYNEQFF. CDR3 sequence (DNA): TGTGCCAGCAGTCAGACTAGCGGGCGGAGCTCCTACAATGAGCAGTTCTTC. This chain joins TRBV12-3 or TRBV12-4 and TRBJ2-1, with TRBD2 matching 10 bases. This CDR3 comprises 17 residues. V was pared by 5 bases and J by 0 bases, with 7 bases of the junction left unmatched.